This TCR beta chain was identified in a study of cytomegalovirus exposure and HLA in healthy donors. Profiled with immunoSEQ multiplex PCR; TCRdb holds only in-frame clones, not every one. Among tens of thousands of clones listed, roughly 93% were seen once. The sequence was obtained from a woman between 25 and 40 years old in good health and CMV-seronegative. The sequenced sample consisted of PBMCs.

CDR3 in amino acids: CATSGKTSGDYEQYF. CDR3 nucleotide sequence: TGTGCCACCAGCGGGAAGACTAGCGGAGATTACGAGCAGTACTTC. This rearrangement joins TRBV15 to TRBJ2-7, with TRBD2 matching 9 bases. Trimming cost V 5 bases and J 4 bases; bases outside gene matches: 9. CDR1 and CDR2 (germline): LNHNV, YYDKDF (reference sequence). The length of the CDR3 is 15 residues.